This T cell receptor (beta chain) came from a study of T cell responses to AZD1222 COVID-19 vaccine. Germline V gene sequence: CDR1 SGHTS, CDR2 YDEGEE. CDR3 size: 16 residues. V shed 0 bases and J shed 6 bases, with 16 bases lying between them. The protocol was immunoSEQ multiplex PCR, while the TCRdb copy is restricted to in-frame clones and leaves out a portion. The sample lists 96,000 or so clones, about 89% occurring once. This chain uses TRBV5-8 with TRBJ1-5; D remains unclear. The sequence derives from an adult in good health. The specimen comprised peripheral blood, sampled on day 0 of AZD1222 vaccination. The CDR3 here is CASSLVFAQPGQPQHF. The CDR3 region has the DNA TGTGCCAGCAGCTTGGTTTTCGCCCAACCAGGTCAGCCCCAGCATTTT.